Listed below are T cell receptor beta chains from one sample, sequenced in a study of shared clonotypes between healthy human individuals. Sequenced by immunoSEQ multiplex PCR; TCRdb stores in-frame clones only, minus some. The sample holds about 2.1 million clones, about 92% seen once. The specimen was naive CD8+ T cells from PBMCs. Source of these receptors: a man between 18 and 35 years old in good health. Some clones in this sample may be carry-over from other donors' samples. CDR3s include the opening cysteine and the closing phenylalanine or tryptophan. Fields, in order: CDR3 protein, CDR3 DNA, clone size, J gene, D gene, V gene. D genes are given only for firm matches. Clone sizes are given selectively: once, few, many, or a class where the clone is expanded.

CDR3aa: CASTYWADTQYF
CDR3nt: TGTGCCAGCACCTACTGGGCAGATACGCAGTATTTT
abundance: .
j_gene: TRBJ2-3
d_gene: .
v_gene: TRBV7-9

CDR3aa: CASTPDRIRYPNTEAFF
CDR3nt: TGTGCCAGCACCCCGGACAGAATCAGATATCCGAACACTGAAGCTTTCTTT
abundance: .
j_gene: TRBJ1-1
d_gene: .
v_gene: TRBV28

CDR3aa: CASSRTSGSYEQYF
CDR3nt: TGTGCCAGCAGTCGGACTAGCGGATCCTACGAGCAGTACTTC
abundance: few
j_gene: TRBJ2-7
d_gene: TRBD2
v_gene: TRBV27

CDR3aa: CASSLDLAAPLGTQYF
CDR3nt: TGTGCCAGCAGCTTAGATTTGGCCGCCCCTTTAGGGACCCAGTACTTC
abundance: .
j_gene: TRBJ2-5
d_gene: .
v_gene: TRBV7-2

CDR3aa: CASSFGDGEQFF
CDR3nt: TGTGCCAGCAGCTTCGGGGACGGTGAGCAGTTCTTC
abundance: .
j_gene: TRBJ2-1
d_gene: .
v_gene: TRBV7-9

CDR3aa: CASGELFF
CDR3nt: TGTGCCAGTGGGGAGCTGTTTTTT
abundance: once
j_gene: TRBJ2-2
d_gene: .
v_gene: TRBV7-9

CDR3aa: CASSFRGPRDNEQFF
CDR3nt: TGTGCCAGCAGCTTTAGGGGCCCCCGGGACAATGAGCAGTTCTTC
abundance: .
j_gene: TRBJ2-1
d_gene: .
v_gene: TRBV7-8

CDR3aa: CASSQDGTAYEQYF
CDR3nt: TGCGCCAGCAGCCAAGACGGGACAGCCTACGAGCAGTACTTC
abundance: .
j_gene: TRBJ2-7
d_gene: TRBD1
v_gene: TRBV4-3

CDR3aa: CASSQSGQGSYEQYF
CDR3nt: TGTGCCAGCAGTCAGTCGGGACAGGGATCCTACGAGCAGTACTTC
abundance: .
j_gene: TRBJ2-7
d_gene: TRBD1
v_gene: TRBV27

CDR3aa: CASSLSFLGLEQYF
CDR3nt: TGTGCCAGCAGTTTATCTTTCCTGGGACTAGAGCAGTACTTC
abundance: .
j_gene: TRBJ2-7
d_gene: TRBD2
v_gene: TRBV28

CDR3aa: CASSVAGDTLLSSYGYTF
CDR3nt: TGTGCCAGCAGCGTGGCGGGGGATACTCTACTTTCTAGCTATGGCTACACCTTC
abundance: .
j_gene: TRBJ1-2
d_gene: .
v_gene: TRBV5-6

CDR3aa: CASSFLRLDQPQHF
CDR3nt: TGTGCCAGCAGTTTCCTCCGTCTAGATCAGCCCCAGCATTTT
abundance: .
j_gene: TRBJ1-5
d_gene: .
v_gene: TRBV28

CDR3aa: CASSLGTGLTGELFF
CDR3nt: TGTGCCAGCAGCTTAGGGACAGGGCTCACCGGGGAGCTGTTTTTT
abundance: .
j_gene: TRBJ2-2
d_gene: TRBD1
v_gene: TRBV7-9

CDR3aa: CASSLYGNQPQHF
CDR3nt: TGTGCCAGCAGCTTATATGGTAATCAGCCCCAGCATTTT
abundance: .
j_gene: TRBJ1-5
d_gene: .
v_gene: TRBV7-8

CDR3aa: CAWSRQGEGYGYTF
CDR3nt: TGTGCCTGGAGCCGGCAGGGGGAGGGCTATGGCTACACCTTC
abundance: few
j_gene: TRBJ1-2
d_gene: TRBD1
v_gene: TRBV30

CDR3aa: CASSQDSRGSSTDTQYF
CDR3nt: TGCGCCAGCAGCCAAGATTCGCGGGGCTCTAGCACAGATACGCAGTATTTT
abundance: once
j_gene: TRBJ2-3
d_gene: .
v_gene: TRBV4-3

CDR3aa: CATSRVEGDTEAFF
CDR3nt: TGTGCCACCAGCAGAGTGGAGGGAGACACTGAAGCTTTCTTT
abundance: .
j_gene: TRBJ1-1
d_gene: .
v_gene: TRBV15

CDR3aa: CASRRLEMGGGQGQPQHF
CDR3nt: TGCGCCAGCAGAAGGCTCGAGATGGGAGGGGGCCAGGGGCAGCCCCAGCATTTT
abundance: .
j_gene: TRBJ1-5
d_gene: TRBD1
v_gene: TRBV10-1

CDR3aa: CASSQVMREGPEQFF
CDR3nt: TGCGCCAGCAGCCAAGTTATGCGGGAGGGGCCTGAGCAGTTCTTC
abundance: .
j_gene: TRBJ2-1
d_gene: TRBD2
v_gene: TRBV4-3

CDR3aa: CAWTDGLAVWETQYF
CDR3nt: TGTGCCTGGACTGATGGGCTAGCGGTGTGGGAGACCCAGTACTTC
abundance: once
j_gene: TRBJ2-5
d_gene: TRBD2
v_gene: TRBV30

CDR3aa: CAISESSGTGNTDTQYF
CDR3nt: TGTGCCATCAGTGAGTCGAGCGGGACAGGGAACACAGATACGCAGTATTTT
abundance: once
j_gene: TRBJ2-3
d_gene: TRBD1
v_gene: TRBV10-3

CDR3aa: CASSEAAGNTEAFF
CDR3nt: TGTGCCAGCAGTGAAGCGGCAGGGAACACTGAAGCTTTCTTT
abundance: .
j_gene: TRBJ1-1
d_gene: .
v_gene: TRBV2

CDR3aa: CASSTTGRRETQYF
CDR3nt: TGCGCCAGCAGCACTACAGGGCGGCGGGAGACCCAGTACTTC
abundance: .
j_gene: TRBJ2-5
d_gene: .
v_gene: TRBV5-1

CDR3aa: CASSRPNTDTQYF
CDR3nt: TGTGCCAGCAGCCGTCCTAACACAGATACGCAGTATTTT
abundance: once
j_gene: TRBJ2-3
d_gene: .
v_gene: TRBV7-9

CDR3aa: CASSEVNPTYNEQFF
CDR3nt: TGTGCCAGCAGTGAAGTAAACCCAACCTACAATGAGCAGTTCTTC
abundance: .
j_gene: TRBJ2-1
d_gene: .
v_gene: TRBV6-1

CDR3aa: CASSWAGGTYEQYF
CDR3nt: TGCGCCAGCAGCTGGGCAGGGGGCACATACGAGCAGTACTTC
abundance: .
j_gene: TRBJ2-7
d_gene: TRBD1
v_gene: TRBV5-1